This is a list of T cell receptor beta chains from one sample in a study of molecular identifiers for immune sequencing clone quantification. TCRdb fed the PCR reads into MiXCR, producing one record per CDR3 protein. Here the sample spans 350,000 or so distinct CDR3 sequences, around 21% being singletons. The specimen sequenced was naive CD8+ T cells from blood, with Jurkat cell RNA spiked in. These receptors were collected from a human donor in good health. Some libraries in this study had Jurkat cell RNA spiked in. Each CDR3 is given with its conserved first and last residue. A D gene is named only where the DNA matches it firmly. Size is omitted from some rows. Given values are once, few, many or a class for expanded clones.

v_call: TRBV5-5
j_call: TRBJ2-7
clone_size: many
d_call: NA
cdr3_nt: TGTGCCAGCAGCTTCGGCCCGAGTCCCTACGAGCAGTACTTC
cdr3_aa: CASSFGPSPYEQYF

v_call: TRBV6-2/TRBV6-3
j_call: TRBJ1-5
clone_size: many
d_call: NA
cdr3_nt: TGTGCCAGCAGTTACGGGGACAGCAATCAGCCCCAGCATTTT
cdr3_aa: CASSYGDSNQPQHF

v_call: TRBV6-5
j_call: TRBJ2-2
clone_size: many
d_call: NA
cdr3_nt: TGTGCCAGCAGTTACTCGGTGGCCGGGGAGCTGTTTTTT
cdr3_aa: CASSYSVAGELFF

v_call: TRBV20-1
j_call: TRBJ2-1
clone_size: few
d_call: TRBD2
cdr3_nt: TGCAGTGCTAGAGATATCCCTAGCGGGACCTATGAGGAGCAGTTCTTC
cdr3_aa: CSARDIPSGTYEEQFF

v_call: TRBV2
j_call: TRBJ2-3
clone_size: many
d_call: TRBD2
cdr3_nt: TGTGCCAGCAGCATTTCGGGACTACTAAATACGCAGTATTTT
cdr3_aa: CASSISGLLNTQYF

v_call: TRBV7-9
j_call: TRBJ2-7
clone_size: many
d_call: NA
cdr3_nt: TGTGCCAGCAGCGGGGCGGGGACAGCCTCCTACGAGCAGTACTTC
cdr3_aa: CASSGAGTASYEQYF

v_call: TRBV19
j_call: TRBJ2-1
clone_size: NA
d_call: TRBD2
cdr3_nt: TGTGCCAGTAGTATCCTAGCGGGGGGGCCCAATGAGCAGTTCTTC
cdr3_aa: CASSILAGGPNEQFF

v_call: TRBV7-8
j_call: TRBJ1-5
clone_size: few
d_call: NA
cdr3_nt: TGTGCCAGCAGCCCCGGGAGGGGAAAAGCTCAGCCCCAGCATTTT
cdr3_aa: CASSPGRGKAQPQHF

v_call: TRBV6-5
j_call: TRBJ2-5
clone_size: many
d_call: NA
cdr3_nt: TGTGCCAGCAGTGCCCTTACTAGTAGTCGGCAAGAGACCCAGTACTTC
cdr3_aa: CASSALTSSRQETQYF

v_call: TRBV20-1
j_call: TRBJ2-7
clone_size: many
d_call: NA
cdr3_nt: TGCAGTGCTAGTGACGGGAGCTCCTACGAGCAGTACTTC
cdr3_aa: CSASDGSSYEQYF

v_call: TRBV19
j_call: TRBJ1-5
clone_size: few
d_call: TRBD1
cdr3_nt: TGTGCCAGTAGTATTCGGGACAGGGACAATCAGCCCCAGCATTTT
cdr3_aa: CASSIRDRDNQPQHF

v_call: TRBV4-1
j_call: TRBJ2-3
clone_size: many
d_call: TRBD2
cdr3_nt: TGCGCCAGCAGCCATGCCCTAGCGGGAAGCACAGATACGCAGTATTTT
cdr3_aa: CASSHALAGSTDTQYF

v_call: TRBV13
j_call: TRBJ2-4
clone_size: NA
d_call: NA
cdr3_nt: TGTGCCAGCAGCTTGTCTGCCAAAAACATTCAGTACTTC
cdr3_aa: CASSLSAKNIQYF

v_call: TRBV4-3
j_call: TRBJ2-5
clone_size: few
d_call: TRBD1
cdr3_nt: TGCGCCAGCAGCCCCGGACAGGGGGCGCTTGAGACCCAGTACTTC
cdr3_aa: CASSPGQGALETQYF

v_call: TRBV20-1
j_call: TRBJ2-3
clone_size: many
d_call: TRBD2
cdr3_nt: TGCAGTGCCGCGCTAGCGGGGGGCACAGATACGCAGTATTTT
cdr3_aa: CSAALAGGTDTQYF

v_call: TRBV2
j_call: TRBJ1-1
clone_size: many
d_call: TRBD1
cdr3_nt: TGTGCCAGCAGTGGCCCGACAGGGTTGAACACTGAAGCTTTCTTT
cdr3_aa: CASSGPTGLNTEAFF

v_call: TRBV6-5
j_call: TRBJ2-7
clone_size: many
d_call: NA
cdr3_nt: TGTGCCAGCAGTTACTCGGGGGCCTACGAGCAGTACTTC
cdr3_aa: CASSYSGAYEQYF

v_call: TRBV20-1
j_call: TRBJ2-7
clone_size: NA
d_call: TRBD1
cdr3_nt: TGCAGTGTACCGGGACAGGGGGCCGGTCAACCGGGCGAGCAGTACTTC
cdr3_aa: CSVPGQGAGQPGEQYF

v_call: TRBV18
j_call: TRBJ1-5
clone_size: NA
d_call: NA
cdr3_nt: TGTGCCAGCTCACCTAGTTCTGGTGGCAATCAGCCCCAGCATTTT
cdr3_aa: CASSPSSGGNQPQHF